A selection of T cell receptor beta chains follows, all from one sample in a study of cytomegalovirus exposure and HLA in healthy donors. Assay used: immunoSEQ multiplex PCR; TCRdb lists only in-frame clones, some missing. The repertoire holds 90,000 or so clones, over 70% seen once, with more than 20% in the top ten. Sequencing was done on a sample of PBMCs. The receptors were gathered from a woman between 45 and 65 years old in good health and CMV-seropositive. Both conserved end residues are part of each CDR3. The D gene is left open where the match is weak. Expanded clones get a size class; other rows say once, few or many, or leave the size out.

clone size	V gene	J gene	D gene	CDR3 protein
NA	TRBV2	TRBJ2-3	NA	CASSLRSQDTQYF
NA	TRBV18	TRBJ1-1	TRBD1	CASSSEQGAETEAFF
NA	TRBV5-1	TRBJ1-2	TRBD1	CASSLETGGDYGYTF
NA	TRBV7-9	TRBJ2-5	TRBD1	CASSLEGDRGSETQYF
NA	TRBV19	TRBJ1-1	NA	CASSNRVEAFF
NA	TRBV5-1	TRBJ1-4	NA	CASSPNLAATNEKLFF
NA	TRBV6-1	TRBJ2-3	NA	CASNGPWDTQYF
NA	TRBV7-9	TRBJ1-1	NA	CASSLGSGGALNTEAFF
NA	TRBV7-6	TRBJ1-1	NA	CASANRGNTEAFF
NA	TRBV2	TRBJ2-5	NA	CASSDGTGQETQYF
NA	TRBV19	TRBJ2-1	NA	CASSPGGHYNEQFF
NA	TRBV7-3	TRBJ2-5	NA	CASSLMGGGQETQYF
NA	TRBV15	TRBJ1-4	TRBD1	CATSRPPQTGGEKLFF
NA	TRBV6-5	TRBJ2-7	NA	CASSYAHSYEQYF
NA	TRBV4-1	TRBJ1-5	NA	CASSHLGQGGYSNQPQHF
few	TRBV5-1	TRBJ1-3	NA	CASSSRGGNTIYF
few	TRBV11-2	TRBJ2-1	TRBD2	CASSLGTSGLNEQFF
NA	TRBV12-5	TRBJ2-3	TRBD2	CASGLVLRLGSLAGRSDTQYF
NA	TRBV14	TRBJ2-3	NA	CASSQLTQRTGTQYF
NA	TRBV30	TRBJ1-6	NA	CAWSVRGEGANSPLHF
NA	TRBV29-1	TRBJ2-6	NA	CSVGNVRSGANVLTF
NA	TRBV15	TRBJ2-1	TRBD1	CATKSGTEYNEQLF
NA	TRBV28	TRBJ1-2	NA	CASSTYSGYDYGYTF
NA	TRBV6-1	TRBJ1-5	NA	CASYGGNNQPQHF
NA	TRBV6-5	NA	TRBD1	CASSTDRGNEQYF
NA	TRBV7-7	TRBJ1-1	NA	CASSFNGDTEAFF
NA	TRBV7-2	TRBJ2-1	TRBD1	CASSSWTGFYNEQFF
NA	TRBV13	TRBJ1-6	NA	CASSSTLDLAALHF
NA	TRBV4-1	TRBJ1-1	TRBD1	CASRQGVNTEAFF
NA	TRBV10-1	TRBJ2-1	TRBD2	CASGGILGNEQFF
NA	TRBV6-5	TRBJ1-5	NA	CASMVGRDHQPQHF
once	TRBV27	TRBJ1-1	NA	CASSFRGALAEAFF
few	TRBV30	TRBJ1-3	TRBD1	CAWTRGPGGNTIYF
few	TRBV5-6	TRBJ1-1	TRBD1	CAWSADRRTEAFF
NA	TRBV4-1	TRBJ2-3	TRBD1	CASSQTQGALDTQYF
NA	TRBV7-3	TRBJ2-3	NA	CASSSGAGLPDTQYF
NA	TRBV9	TRBJ2-1	NA	CASSVGPTTNNEQFF
NA	TRBV7-9	TRBJ1-2	TRBD1	CSSSYRGRDGYTF
NA	TRBV15	TRBJ2-7	TRBD1	CATSSPLLGQLSEQYF
NA	TRBV11-3	TRBJ1-1	NA	CASSLRQANTEAFF
NA	TRBV25-1	TRBJ2-3	TRBD2	CASSDWTGGTDTQYF
few	TRBV9	TRBJ1-4	TRBD1	CASSEGTGATNEKLFF